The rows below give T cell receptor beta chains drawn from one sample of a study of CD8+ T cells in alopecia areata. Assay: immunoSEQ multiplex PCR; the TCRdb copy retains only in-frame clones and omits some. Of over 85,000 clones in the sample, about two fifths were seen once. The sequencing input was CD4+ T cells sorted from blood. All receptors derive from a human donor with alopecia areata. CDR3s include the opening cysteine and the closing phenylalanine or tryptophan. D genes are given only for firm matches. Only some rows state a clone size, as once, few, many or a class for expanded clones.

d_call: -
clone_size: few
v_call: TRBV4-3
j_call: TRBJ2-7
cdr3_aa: CASSQVLRYEQYF
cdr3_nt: TGCGCCAGCAGCCAAGTTTTGCGCTACGAGCAGTACTTC

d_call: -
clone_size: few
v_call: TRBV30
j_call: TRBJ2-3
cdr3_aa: CAWSPVTDTQYF
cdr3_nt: TGTGCCTGGAGTCCCGTCACAGATACGCAGTATTTT

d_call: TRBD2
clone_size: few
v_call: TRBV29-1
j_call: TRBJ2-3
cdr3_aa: CSGSGESTDTQYF
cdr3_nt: TGCAGCGGAAGCGGGGAGTCCACAGATACGCAGTATTTT

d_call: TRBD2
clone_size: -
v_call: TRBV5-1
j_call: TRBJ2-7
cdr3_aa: CASSLAGIYEQYF
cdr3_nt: TGCGCCAGCAGCCTAGCGGGAATCTACGAGCAGTACTTC

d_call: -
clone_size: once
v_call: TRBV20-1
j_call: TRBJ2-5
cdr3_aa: CSAYLKETQYF
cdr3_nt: TGCAGTGCCTACTTAAAAGAGACCCAGTACTTC

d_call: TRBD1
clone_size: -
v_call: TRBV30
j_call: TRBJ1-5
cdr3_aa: CAWSRTLGQGSGQPQHF
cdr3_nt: TGTGCCTGGAGTCGTACATTAGGACAGGGTAGCGGTCAGCCCCAGCATTTT

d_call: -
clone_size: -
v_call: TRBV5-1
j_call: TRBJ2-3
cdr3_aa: CASSAMIPYRVTDTDTQYF
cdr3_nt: TGCGCCAGCAGCGCAATGATTCCCTACAGGGTAACGGACACAGATACGCAGTATTTT

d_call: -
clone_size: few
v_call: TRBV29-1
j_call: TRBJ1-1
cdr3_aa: CSVPRGTEAFF
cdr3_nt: TGCAGCGTCCCCAGGGGAACTGAAGCTTTCTTT

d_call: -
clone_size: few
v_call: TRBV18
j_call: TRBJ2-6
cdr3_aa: CASSPIKGDSGANVLTF
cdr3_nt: TGTGCCAGCTCACCAATTAAGGGCGACTCTGGGGCCAACGTCCTGACTTTC

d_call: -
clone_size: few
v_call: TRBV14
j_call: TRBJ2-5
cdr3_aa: CASSQVGALRETQYF
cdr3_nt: TGTGCCAGCAGCCAAGTCGGAGCGTTGAGAGAGACCCAGTACTTC

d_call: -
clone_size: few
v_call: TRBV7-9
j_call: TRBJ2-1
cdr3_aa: CASSLERVAYNEQFF
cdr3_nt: TGTGCCAGCAGCTTGGAGCGGGTTGCCTACAATGAGCAGTTCTTC

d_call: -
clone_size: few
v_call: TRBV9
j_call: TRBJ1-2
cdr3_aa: CASSNRQRVNGYTF
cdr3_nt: TGTGCCAGCAGCAACCGACAGCGGGTTAATGGCTACACCTTC

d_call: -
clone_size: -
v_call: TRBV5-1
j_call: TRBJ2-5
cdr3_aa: CASSAGRGGETQYF
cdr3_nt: TGCGCCAGCAGCGCCGGCAGGGGAGGAGAGACCCAGTACTTC

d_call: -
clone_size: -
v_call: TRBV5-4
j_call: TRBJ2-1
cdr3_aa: CASSSKIQGVNEQFF
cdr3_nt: TGTGCCAGCAGCTCGAAGATACAGGGTGTCAATGAGCAGTTCTTC